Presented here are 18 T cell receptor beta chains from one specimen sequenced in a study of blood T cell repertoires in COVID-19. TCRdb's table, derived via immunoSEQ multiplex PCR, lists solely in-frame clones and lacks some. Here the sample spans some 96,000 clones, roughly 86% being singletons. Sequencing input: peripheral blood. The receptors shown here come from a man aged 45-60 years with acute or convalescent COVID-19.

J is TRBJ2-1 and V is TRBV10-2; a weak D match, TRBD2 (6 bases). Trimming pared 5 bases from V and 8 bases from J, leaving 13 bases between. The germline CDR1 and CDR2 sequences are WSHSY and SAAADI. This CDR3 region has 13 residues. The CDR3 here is CASSRDSAYEQFF. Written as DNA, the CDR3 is TGCGCCAGCAGTCGGGACTCCGCGTATGAGCAGTTCTTC.

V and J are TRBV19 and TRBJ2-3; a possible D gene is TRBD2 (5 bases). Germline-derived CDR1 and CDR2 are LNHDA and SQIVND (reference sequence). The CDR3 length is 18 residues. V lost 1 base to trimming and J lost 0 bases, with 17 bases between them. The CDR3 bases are TGTGCCAGTAGTATAGCCCCCGGACGGGGAACTAGCACAGATACGCAGTATTTT. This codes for CASSIAPGRGTSTDTQYF.

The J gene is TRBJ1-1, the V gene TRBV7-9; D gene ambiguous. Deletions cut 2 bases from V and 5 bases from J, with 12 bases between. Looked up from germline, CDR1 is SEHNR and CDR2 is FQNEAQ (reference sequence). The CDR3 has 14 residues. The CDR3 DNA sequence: TGTGCCAGCAGCTTATTGGCAGGAAGAACTGAAGCTTTCTTT. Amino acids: CASSLLAGRTEAFF.

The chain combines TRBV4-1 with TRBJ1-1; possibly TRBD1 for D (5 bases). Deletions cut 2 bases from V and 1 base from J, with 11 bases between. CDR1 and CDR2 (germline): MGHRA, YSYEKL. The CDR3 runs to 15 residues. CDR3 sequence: CASSQLRGTNTEAFF. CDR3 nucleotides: TGCGCCAGCAGCCAACTCCGGGGGACGAACACTGAAGCTTTCTTT.

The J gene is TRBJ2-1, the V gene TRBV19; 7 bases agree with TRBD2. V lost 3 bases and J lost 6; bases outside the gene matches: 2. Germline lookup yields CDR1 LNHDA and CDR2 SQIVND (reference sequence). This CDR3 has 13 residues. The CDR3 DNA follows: TGTGCCAGTAGTATCGGGACTATCAATGAGCAGTTCTTC. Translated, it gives CASSIGTINEQFF.

In DNA form, the CDR3 reads TGTGCCAGCAGCCCCCGGGGACTAGCGGGAAGGGAGGTGCAGTTCTTC. It is translated as CASSPRGLAGREVQFF. The chain uses TRBV11-2 and TRBJ2-1; 13 nucleotides align to TRBD2. Germline values: CDR1 SGHAT, CDR2 FQNNGV. Unmatched junction bases numbered 13, after V lost 5 bases and J lost 12 bases. CDR3 length: 16 residues.

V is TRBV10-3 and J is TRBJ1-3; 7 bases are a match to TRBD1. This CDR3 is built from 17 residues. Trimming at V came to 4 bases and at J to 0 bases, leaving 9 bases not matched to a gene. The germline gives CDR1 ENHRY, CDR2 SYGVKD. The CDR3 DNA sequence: TGTGCCATCAGTGGACTCGGACAGGCCCTCTCTGGAAACACCATATATTTT. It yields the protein CAISGLGQALSGNTIYF.

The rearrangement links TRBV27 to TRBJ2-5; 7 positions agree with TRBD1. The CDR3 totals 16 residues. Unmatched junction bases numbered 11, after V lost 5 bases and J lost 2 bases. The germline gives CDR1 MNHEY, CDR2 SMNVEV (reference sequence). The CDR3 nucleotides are TGTGCCAGCAGTGTGATGGGCAGGGGGATGCAAGAGACCCAGTACTTC. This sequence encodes CASSVMGRGMQETQYF.

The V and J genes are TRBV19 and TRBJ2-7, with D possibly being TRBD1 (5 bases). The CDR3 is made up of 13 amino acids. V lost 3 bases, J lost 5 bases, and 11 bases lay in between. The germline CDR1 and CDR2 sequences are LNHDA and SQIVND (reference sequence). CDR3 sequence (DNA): TGTGCCAGTAGTATTGCCAGGGCCCACGAGCAGTACTTC. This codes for CASSIARAHEQYF. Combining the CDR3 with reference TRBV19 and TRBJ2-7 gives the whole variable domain DGGITQSPKYLFRKEGQNVTLSCEQNLNHDAMYWYRQDPGQGLRLIYYSQIVNDFQKGDIAEGYSVSREKKESFPLTVTSAQKNPTAFYLCASSIARAHEQYFGPGTRLTVT.

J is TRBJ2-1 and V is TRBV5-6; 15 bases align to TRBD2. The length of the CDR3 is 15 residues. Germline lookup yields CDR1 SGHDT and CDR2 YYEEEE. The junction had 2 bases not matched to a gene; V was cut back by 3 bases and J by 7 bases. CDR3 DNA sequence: TGTGCCAGCAGCTATGGGACTAGCGGGAGGAATGAGCAGTTCTTC. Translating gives CASSYGTSGRNEQFF. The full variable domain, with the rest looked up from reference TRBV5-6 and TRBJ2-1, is DAGVTQSPTHLIKTRGQQVTLRCSPKSGHDTVSWYQQALGQGPQFIFQYYEEEERQRGNFPDRFSGHQFPNYSSELNVNALLLGDSALYLCASSYGTSGRNEQFFGPGTRLTVL.

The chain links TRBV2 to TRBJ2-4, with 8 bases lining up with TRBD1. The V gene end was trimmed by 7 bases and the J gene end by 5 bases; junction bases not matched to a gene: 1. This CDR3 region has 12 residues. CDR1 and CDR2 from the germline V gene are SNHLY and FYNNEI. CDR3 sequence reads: CASTGGENIQYF. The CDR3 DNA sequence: TGTGCCAGCACAGGGGGCGAAAACATTCAGTACTTC.

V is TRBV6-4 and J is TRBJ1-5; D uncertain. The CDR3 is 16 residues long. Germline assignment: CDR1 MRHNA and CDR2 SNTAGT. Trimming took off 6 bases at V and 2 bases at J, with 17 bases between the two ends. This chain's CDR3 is CASSPRAVEGNQPQHF. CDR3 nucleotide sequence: TGTGCCAGCAGCCCAAGGGCAGTGGAGGGCAATCAGCCCCAGCATTTT.

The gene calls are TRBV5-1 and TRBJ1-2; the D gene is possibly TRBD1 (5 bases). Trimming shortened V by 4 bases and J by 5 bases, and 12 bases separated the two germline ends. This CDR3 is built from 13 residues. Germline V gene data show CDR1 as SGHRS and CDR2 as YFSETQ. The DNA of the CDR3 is TGCGCCAGCAGCCCGGCACAGGAGTATGGCTACACCTTC. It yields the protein CASSPAQEYGYTF.

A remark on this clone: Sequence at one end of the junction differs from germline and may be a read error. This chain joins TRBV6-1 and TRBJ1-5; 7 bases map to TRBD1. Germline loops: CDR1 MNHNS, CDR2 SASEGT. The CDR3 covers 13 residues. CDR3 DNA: TGTGCCAGCGGTGACAGGGTCGGTCAGCCCCAGCATTTT. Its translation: CASGDRVGQPQHF.

The DNA for the CDR3 is TGTGCCAGCAGCCAACCTAGCGGAAGGACAGATACGCAGTATTTT. This translates into CASSQPSGRTDTQYF. The gene calls are TRBV3-1 (or the pseudogene TRBV3-2) and TRBJ2-3; 7 bases align to TRBD2. After removal of 2 bases from V and 3 bases from J, the junction contained 5 bases not matched to a gene. The CDR3 covers 15 residues. CDR1 is LGHDT and CDR2 is YNNKEL in the germline V gene (reference sequence).

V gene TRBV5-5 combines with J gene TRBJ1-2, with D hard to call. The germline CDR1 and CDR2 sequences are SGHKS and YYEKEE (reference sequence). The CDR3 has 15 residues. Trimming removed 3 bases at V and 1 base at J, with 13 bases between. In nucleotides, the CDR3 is TGTGCCAGCAGCTGGGCCTCGGGGAATAACTATGGCTACACCTTC. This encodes CASSWASGNNYGYTF.

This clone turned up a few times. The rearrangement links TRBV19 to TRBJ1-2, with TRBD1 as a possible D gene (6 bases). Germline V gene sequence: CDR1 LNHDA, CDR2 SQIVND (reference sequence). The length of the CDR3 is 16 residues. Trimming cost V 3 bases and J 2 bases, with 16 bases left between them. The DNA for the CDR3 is TGTGCCAGTAGTATCGAAGGCCACAGGGTAAACTATGGCTACACCTTC. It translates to CASSIEGHRVNYGYTF. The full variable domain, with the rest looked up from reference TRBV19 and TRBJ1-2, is DGGITQSPKYLFRKEGQNVTLSCEQNLNHDAMYWYRQDPGQGLRLIYYSQIVNDFQKGDIAEGYSVSREKKESFPLTVTSAQKNPTAFYLCASSIEGHRVNYGYTFGSGTRLTVV.

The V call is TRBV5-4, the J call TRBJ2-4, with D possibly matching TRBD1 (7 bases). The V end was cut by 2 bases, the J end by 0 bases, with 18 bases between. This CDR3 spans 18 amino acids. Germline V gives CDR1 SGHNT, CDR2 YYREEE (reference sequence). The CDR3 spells CASSFGGRTGLAKNIQYF. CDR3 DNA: TGTGCCAGCAGCTTTGGGGGGCGGACAGGACTAGCCAAAAACATTCAGTACTTC.